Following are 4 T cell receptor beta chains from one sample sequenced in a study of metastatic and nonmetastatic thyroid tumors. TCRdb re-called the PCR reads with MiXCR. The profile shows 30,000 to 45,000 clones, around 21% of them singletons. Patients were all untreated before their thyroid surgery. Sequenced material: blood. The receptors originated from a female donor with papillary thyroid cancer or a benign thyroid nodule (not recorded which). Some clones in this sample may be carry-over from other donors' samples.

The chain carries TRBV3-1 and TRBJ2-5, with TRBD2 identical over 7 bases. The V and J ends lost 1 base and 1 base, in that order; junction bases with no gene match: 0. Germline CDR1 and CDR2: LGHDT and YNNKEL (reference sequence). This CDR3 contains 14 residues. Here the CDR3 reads CASSQGTSQETQYF. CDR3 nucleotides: TGTGCCAGCAGCCAAGGGACTAGCCAAGAGACCCAGTACTTC.

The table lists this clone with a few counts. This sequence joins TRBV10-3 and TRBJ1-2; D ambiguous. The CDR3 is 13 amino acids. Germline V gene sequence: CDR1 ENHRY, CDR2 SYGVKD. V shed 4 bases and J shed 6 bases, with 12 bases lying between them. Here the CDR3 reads CAISGTPDHGYTF. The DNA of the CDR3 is TGTGCCATCAGTGGGACCCCGGACCATGGCTACACCTTC.

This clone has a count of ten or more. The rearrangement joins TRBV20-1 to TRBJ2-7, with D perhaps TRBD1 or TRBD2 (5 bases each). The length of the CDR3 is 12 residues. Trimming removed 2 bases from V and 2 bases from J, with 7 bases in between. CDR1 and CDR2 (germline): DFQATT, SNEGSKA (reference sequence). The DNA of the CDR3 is TGCAGTGCTAGACAGGGACCCTACGAGCAGTACTTC. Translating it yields CSARQGPYEQYF.

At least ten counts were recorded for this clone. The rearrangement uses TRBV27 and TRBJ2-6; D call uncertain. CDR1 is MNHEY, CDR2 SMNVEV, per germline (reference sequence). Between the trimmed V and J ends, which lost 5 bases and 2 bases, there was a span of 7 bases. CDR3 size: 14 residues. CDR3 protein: CASSPNPGANVLTF. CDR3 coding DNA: TGTGCCAGCAGTCCAAATCCTGGGGCCAACGTCCTGACTTTC.